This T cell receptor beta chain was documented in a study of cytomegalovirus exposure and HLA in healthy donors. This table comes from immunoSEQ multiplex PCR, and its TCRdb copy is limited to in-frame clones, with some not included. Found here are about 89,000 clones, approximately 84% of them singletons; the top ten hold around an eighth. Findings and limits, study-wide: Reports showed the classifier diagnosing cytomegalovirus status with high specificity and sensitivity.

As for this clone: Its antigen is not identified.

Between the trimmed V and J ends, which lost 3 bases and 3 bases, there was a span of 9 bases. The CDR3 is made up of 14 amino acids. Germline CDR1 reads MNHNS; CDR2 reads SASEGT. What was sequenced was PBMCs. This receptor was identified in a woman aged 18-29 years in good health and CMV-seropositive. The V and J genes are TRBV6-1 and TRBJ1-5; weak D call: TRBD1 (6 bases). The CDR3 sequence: CASSDQGYNQPQHF. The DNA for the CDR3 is TGTGCCAGCAGTGATCAGGGGTACAATCAGCCCCAGCATTTT.